This TCR beta chain was recorded in a study of CD8+CD57+ T cells in acquired aplastic anemia. Trimming cost V 10 bases and J 3 bases; bases outside gene matches: 8. Germline CDR1 and CDR2: SGHRS and YFSETQ. The CDR3 runs 14 residues. Study observations and caveats: Controls and patients did not differ significantly in CD8+ Simpson's diversity.

CDR3 and TCR beta VDJ profiling relied on a genomic DNA template. TCRdb independently ran MiXCR on the reads; one entry per CDR3 protein. The data hold a few hundred thousand distinct CDR3 sequences, with 25% to 40% observed a single time. This clonotype was seen a handful of times. What it binds is unknown. An expansion of CD8+CD57+ cells by flow cytometry had been shown in patients chosen for sequencing. There were no patients without severe acquired aplastic anemia. None of the patients had been given any therapy when their blood was sampled. Sequenced input: sorted CD4+, CD8+, or CD8+CD57+ T cells (not recorded which) from PBMCs. V usage is TRBV5-1 and J usage is TRBJ2-1, with TRBD2 matching over 9 bases. The clonotype comes from a human donor with aplastic anemia. CDR3 DNA: TGCGCCTCTGCCGGGACTAGCAACTACAATGAGCAGTTCTTC. Its protein product is CASAGTSNYNEQFF.